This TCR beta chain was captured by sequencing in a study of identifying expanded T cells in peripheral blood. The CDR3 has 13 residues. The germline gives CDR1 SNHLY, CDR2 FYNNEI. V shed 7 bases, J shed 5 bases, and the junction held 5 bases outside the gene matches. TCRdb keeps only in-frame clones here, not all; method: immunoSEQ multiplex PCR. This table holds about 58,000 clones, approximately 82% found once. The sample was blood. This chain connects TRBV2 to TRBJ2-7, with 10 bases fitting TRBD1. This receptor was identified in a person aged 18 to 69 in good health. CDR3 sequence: CASNGQGVHEQYV. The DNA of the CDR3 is TGTGCCAGCAATGGACAGGGGGTCCACGAGCAGTACGTC.